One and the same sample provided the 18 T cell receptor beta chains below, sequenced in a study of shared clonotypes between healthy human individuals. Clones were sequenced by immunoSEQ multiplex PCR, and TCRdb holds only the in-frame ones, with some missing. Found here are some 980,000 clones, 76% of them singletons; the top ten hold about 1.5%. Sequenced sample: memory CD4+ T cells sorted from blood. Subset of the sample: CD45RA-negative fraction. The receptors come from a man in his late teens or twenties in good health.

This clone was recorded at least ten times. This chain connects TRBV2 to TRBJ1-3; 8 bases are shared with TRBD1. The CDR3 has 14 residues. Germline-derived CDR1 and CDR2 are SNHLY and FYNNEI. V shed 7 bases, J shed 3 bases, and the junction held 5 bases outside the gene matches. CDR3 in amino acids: CASKPGTGGNTIYF. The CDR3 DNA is TGTGCCAGCAAACCGGGGACAGGTGGAAACACCATATATTTT.

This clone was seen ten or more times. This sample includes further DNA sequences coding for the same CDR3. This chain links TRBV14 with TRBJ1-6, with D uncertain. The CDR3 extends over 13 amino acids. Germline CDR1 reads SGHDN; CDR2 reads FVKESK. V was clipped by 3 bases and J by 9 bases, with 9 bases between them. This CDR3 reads CASSQVPGSPLHF. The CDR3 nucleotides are TGTGCCAGCAGCCAGGTTCCGGGTTCACCCCTCCACTTT.

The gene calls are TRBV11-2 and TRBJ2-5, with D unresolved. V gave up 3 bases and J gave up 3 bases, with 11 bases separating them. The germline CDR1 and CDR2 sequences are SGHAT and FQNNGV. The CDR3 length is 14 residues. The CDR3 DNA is TGTGCCAGCAGCTTGGTACTGAATGAAGAGACCCAGTACTTC. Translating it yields CASSLVLNEETQYF.

The CDR3, as DNA: TGTGCCAGCAGTGAAAGGCCCGGGACAGCTGAAAAACTGTTTTTT. It yields the protein CASSERPGTAEKLFF. The chain has TRBV6-1 and TRBJ1-4, with TRBD1 matching over 7 bases. V shed 2 bases and J 7 bases; nucleotides not matched to a gene: 7. The germline CDR1 and CDR2 sequences are MNHNS and SASEGT. The CDR3 loop spans 15 amino acids.

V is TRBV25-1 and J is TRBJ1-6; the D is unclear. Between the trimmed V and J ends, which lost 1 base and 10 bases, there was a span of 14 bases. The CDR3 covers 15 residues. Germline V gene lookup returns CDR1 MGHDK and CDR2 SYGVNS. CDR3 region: CASSESRLIASPLHF. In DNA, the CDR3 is TGTGCCAGCAGTGAATCCAGGCTTATTGCCTCACCCCTCCACTTT.

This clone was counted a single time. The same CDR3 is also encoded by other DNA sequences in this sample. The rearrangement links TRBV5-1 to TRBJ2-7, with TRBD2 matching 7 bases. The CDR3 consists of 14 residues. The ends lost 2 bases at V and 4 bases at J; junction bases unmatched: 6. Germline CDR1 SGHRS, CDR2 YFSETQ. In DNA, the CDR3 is TGCGCCAGCAGCTTATCGGGGGGTGGATACGAGCAGTACTTC. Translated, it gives CASSLSGGGYEQYF.

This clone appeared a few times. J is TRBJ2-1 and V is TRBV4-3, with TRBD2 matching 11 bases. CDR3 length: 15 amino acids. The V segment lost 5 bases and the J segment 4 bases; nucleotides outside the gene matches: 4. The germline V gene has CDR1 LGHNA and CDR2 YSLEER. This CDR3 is CASSTSGRPYNEQFF. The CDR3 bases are TGCGCCAGCAGCACTAGCGGGAGACCTTACAATGAGCAGTTCTTC.

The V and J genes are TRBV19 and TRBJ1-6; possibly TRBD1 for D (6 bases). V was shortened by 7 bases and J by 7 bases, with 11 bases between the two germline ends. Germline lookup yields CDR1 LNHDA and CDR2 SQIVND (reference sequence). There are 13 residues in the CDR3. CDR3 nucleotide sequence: TGTGCCAGTAAGGAGGGGGGAAATTCACCCCTCCACTTT. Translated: CASKEGGNSPLHF.

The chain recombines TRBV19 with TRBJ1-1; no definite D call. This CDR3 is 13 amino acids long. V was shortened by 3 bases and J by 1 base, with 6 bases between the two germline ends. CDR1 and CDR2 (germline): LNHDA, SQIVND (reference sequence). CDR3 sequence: CASSINRNTEAFF. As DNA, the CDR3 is TGTGCCAGTAGTATTAACAGGAACACTGAAGCTTTCTTT. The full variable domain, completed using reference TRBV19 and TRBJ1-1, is DGGITQSPKYLFRKEGQNVTLSCEQNLNHDAMYWYRQDPGQGLRLIYYSQIVNDFQKGDIAEGYSVSREKKESFPLTVTSAQKNPTAFYLCASSINRNTEAFFGQGTRLTVV.

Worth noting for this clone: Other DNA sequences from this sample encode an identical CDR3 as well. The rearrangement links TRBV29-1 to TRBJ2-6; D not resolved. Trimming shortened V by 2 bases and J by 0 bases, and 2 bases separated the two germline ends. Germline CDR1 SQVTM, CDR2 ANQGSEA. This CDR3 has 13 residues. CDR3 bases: TGCAGCGTTGAAAGCTCTGGGGCCAACGTCCTGACTTTC. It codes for CSVESSGANVLTF.

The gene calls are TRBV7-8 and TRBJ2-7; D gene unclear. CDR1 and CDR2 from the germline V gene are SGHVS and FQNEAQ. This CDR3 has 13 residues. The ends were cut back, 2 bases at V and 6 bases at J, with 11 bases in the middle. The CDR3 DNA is TGTGCCAGCAGCTTAAGGACGGGCGGCGAGCAGTACTTC. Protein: CASSLRTGGEQYF.

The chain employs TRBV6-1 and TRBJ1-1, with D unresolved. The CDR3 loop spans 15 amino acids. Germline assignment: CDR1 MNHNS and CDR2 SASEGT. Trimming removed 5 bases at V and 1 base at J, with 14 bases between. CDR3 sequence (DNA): TGTGCCAGCAGTAGGATGTATCAGTGGAACACTGAAGCTTTCTTT. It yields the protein CASSRMYQWNTEAFF.

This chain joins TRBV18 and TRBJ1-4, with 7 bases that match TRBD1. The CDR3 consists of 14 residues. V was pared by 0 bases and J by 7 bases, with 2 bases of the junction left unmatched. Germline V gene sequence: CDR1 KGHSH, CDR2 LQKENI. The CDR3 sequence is CASSPPRDSEKLFF. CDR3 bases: TGTGCCAGCTCACCACCCCGGGACAGTGAAAAACTGTTTTTT.

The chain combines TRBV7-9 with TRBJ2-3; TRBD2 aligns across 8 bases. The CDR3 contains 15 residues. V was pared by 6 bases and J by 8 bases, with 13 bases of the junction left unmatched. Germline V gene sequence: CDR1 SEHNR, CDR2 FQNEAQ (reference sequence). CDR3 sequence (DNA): TGTGCCAGCAGAAAAGTCGGGGGGGCCATGGCTACGCAGTATTTT. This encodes CASRKVGGAMATQYF. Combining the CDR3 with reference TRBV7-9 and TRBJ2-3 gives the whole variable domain DTGVSQNPRHKITKRGQNVTFRCDPISEHNRLYWYRQTLGQGPEFLTYFQNEAQLEKSRLLSDRFSAERPKGSFSTLEIQRTEQGDSAMYLCASRKVGGAMATQYFGPGTRLTVL.

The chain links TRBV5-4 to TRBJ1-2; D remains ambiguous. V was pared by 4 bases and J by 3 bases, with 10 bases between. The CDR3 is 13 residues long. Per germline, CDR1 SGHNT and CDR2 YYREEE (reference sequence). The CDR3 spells CASSPQPDYGYTF. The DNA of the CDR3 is TGTGCCAGCAGCCCGCAACCAGACTATGGCTACACCTTC. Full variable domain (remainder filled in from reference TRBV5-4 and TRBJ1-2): ETGVTQSPTHLIKTRGQQVTLRCSSQSGHNTVSWYQQALGQGPQFIFQYYREEENGRGNFPPRFSGLQFPNYSSELNVNALELDDSALYLCASSPQPDYGYTFGSGTRLTVV.

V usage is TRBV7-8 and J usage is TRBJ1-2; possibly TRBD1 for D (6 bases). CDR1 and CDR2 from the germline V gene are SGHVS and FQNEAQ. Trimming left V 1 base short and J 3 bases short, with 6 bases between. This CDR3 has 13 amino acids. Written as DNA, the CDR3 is TGTGCCAGCAGCTTAGGGACAGACTATGGCTACACCTTC. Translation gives CASSLGTDYGYTF. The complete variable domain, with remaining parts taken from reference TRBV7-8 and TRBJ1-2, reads GAGVSQSPRYKVAKRGQDVALRCDPISGHVSLFWYQQALGQGPEFLTYFQNEAQLDKSGLPSDRFFAERPEGSVSTLKIQRTQQEDSAVYLCASSLGTDYGYTFGSGTRLTVV.

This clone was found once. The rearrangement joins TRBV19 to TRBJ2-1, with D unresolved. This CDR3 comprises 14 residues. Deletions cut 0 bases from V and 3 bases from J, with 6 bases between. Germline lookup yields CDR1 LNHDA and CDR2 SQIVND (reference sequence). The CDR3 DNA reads TGTGCCAGTAGTATAGAACATCGCTACAATGAGCAGTTCTTC. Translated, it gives CASSIEHRYNEQFF.

The CDR3 DNA reads TGTGCCAGCAGTTTTCAGGGGGCCGGGTATGGCTACACCTTC. Protein product: CASSFQGAGYGYTF. The chain recombines TRBV2 with TRBJ1-2; 8 nucleotides align to TRBD1. Trimming at V came to 5 bases and at J to 5 bases, leaving 7 bases not matched to a gene. CDR3 length equals 14 residues. CDR1 and CDR2 from the germline V gene are SNHLY and FYNNEI.